This section outlines one TCR beta chain sequence together with its context. Using immunoSEQ multiplex PCR, the repertoire was profiled, and TCRdb retains in-frame clones only, with some absent. The sample has around 140,000 clones, roughly 86% seen once. Per the germline V gene, CDR1 is SGHVS and CDR2 is FQNEAQ. This CDR3 spans 17 amino acids. V trimming: 3 bases; J trimming: 4 bases; junction bases outside the gene matches: 10. This specimen comes from a study of blood T cell repertoires in COVID-19. Study-level information: Nucleic acid was either cDNA or gDNA, and it came from T cells, B-cell-depleted T cells, or PBMCs.

Sequencing used PBMCs or T cells enriched from blood (not recorded which). The TCR sequence derives from a woman aged 45-65 years with acute COVID-19. This chain connects TRBV7-8 to TRBJ2-1; TRBD2 aligns across 9 bases. CDR3 nucleotide sequence: TGTGCCAGCAGCTTTAGCGGGAGAGGGGTCCTTTACAATGAGCAGTTCTTC. This gives the protein CASSFSGRGVLYNEQFF.